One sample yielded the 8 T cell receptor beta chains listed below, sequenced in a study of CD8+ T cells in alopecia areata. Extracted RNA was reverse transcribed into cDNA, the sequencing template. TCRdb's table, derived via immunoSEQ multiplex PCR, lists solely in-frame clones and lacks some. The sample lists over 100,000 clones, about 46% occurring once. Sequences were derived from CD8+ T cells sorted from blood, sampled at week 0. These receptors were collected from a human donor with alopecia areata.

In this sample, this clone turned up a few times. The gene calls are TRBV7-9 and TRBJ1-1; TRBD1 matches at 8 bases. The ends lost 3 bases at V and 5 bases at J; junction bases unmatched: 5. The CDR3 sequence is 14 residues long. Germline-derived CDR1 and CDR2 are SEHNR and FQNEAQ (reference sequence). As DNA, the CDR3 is TGTGCCAGCAGCTTCCGGACAGGGCGAACTGAAGCTTTCTTT. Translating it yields CASSFRTGRTEAFF.

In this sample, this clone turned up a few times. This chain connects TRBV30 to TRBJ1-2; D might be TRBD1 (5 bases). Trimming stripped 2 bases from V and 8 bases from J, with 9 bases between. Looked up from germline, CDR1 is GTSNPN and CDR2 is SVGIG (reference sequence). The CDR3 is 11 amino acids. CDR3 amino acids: CAWSWGYGYTF. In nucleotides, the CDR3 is TGTGCCTGGAGTTGGGGGTACGGCTACACCTTC.

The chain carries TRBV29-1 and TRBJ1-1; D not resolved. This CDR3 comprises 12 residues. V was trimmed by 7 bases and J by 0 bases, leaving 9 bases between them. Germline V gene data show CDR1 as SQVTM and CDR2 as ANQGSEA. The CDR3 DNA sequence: TGCAGCGCGGGCGATGTGAACACTGAAGCTTTCTTT. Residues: CSAGDVNTEAFF.

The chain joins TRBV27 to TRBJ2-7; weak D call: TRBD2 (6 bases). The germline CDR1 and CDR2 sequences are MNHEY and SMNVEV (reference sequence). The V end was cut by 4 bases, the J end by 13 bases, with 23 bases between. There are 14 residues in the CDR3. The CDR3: CASSSDDRGFHPYF. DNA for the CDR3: TGTGCCAGCAGTTCAGACGACCGGGGGTTCCACCCCTACTTC.

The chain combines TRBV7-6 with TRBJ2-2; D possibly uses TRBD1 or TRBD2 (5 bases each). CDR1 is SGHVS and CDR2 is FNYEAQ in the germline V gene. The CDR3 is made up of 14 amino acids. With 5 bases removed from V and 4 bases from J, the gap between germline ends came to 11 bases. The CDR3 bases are TGTGCCAGCAGCCGGGACGGATCCACCGGGGAGCTGTTTTTT. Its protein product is CASSRDGSTGELFF. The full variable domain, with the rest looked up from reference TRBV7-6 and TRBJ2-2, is GAGVSQSPRYKVTKRGQDVALRCDPISGHVSLYWYRQALGQGPEFLTYFNYEAQQDKSGLPNDRFSAERPEGSISTLTIQRTEQRDSAMYRCASSRDGSTGELFFGEGSRLTVL.

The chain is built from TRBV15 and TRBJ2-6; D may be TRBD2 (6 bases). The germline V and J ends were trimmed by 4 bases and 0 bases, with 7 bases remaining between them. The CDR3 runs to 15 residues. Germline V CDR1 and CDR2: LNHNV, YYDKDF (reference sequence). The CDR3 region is CATSKEGSGANVLTF. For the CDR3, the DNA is TGTGCCACCAGCAAGGAGGGCTCTGGGGCCAACGTCCTGACTTTC.

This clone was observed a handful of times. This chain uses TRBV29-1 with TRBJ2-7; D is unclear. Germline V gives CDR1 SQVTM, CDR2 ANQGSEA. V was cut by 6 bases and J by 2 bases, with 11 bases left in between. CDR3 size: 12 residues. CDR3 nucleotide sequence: TGCAGCGTCGGAGAAGGAGCCTACGAGCAGTACTTC. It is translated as CSVGEGAYEQYF.

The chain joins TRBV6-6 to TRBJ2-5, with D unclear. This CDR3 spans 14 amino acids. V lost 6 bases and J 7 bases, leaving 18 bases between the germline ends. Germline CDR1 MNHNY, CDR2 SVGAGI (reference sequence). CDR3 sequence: CASRPQVAYRTQYF. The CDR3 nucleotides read TGTGCCAGCAGACCTCAGGTGGCCTATCGGACCCAGTACTTC.